Below, one T cell receptor (beta chain) is given with its context. The entry originates in a study of control samples from healthy donors and cancer patients. Per germline, CDR1 SGHAT and CDR2 FQNNGV. V was pared by 7 bases and J by 4 bases, with 20 bases between. The CDR3 is made up of 15 amino acids. Only in-frame clones appear in the TCRdb table, and some are missing; sequencing was by immunoSEQ multiplex PCR. The sample carries fewer than 200,000 clones, approximately 86% recorded once. The receptor was derived from a woman aged 25 to 39 in good health. Sequenced: blood. V and J are TRBV11-2 and TRBJ2-7, with D possibly TRBD2 on 5 matching bases. The CDR3 DNA sequence: TGTGCCAGCACTCTAACATTGGGAGAAAGATACGAGCAGTACTTC. Translating it yields CASTLTLGERYEQYF.